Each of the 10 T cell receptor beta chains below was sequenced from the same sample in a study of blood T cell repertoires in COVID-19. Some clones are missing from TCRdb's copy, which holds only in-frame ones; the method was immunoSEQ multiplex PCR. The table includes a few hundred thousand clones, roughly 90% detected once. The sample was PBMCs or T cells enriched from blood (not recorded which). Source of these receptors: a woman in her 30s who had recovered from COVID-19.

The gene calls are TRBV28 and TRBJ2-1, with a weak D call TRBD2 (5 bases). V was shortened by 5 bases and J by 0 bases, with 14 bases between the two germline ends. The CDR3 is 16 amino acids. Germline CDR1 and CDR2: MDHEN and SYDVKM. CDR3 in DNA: TGTGCCAGCAGTCCCTACGCGGCGGGCTCCTACAATGAGCAGTTCTTC. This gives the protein CASSPYAAGSYNEQFF.

The DNA for the CDR3 is TGTGCCAGCAGTATCCCCCGGACATCTACCCTCTACGAGCAGTACTTC. Protein: CASSIPRTSTLYEQYF. The V call is TRBV28, the J call TRBJ2-7; the D gene is possibly TRBD1 (5 bases). V lost 5 bases and J lost 3, with 20 bases in between. Germline CDR1 is MDHEN and CDR2 is SYDVKM. The CDR3 sequence is 16 residues long.

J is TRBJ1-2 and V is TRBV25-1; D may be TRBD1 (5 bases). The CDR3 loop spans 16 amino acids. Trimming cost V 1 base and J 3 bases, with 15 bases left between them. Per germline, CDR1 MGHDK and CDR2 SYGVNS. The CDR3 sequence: CASSELGVSAYYGYTF. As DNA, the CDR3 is TGTGCCAGCAGTGAATTAGGGGTGTCAGCCTACTATGGCTACACCTTC.

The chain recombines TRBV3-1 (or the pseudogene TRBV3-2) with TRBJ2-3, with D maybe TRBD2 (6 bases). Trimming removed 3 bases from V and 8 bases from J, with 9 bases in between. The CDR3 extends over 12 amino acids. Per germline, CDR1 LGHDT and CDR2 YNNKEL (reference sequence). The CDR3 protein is CASSHGTRTQYF. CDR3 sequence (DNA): TGTGCCAGCAGCCACGGGACTCGTACGCAGTATTTT.

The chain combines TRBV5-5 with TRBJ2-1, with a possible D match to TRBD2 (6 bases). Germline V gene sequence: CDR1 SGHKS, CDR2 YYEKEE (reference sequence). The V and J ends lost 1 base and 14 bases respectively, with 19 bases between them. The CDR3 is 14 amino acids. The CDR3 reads CASSLNPGTGVKFF. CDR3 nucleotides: TGTGCCAGCAGCTTGAATCCGGGTACGGGAGTAAAGTTCTTC.

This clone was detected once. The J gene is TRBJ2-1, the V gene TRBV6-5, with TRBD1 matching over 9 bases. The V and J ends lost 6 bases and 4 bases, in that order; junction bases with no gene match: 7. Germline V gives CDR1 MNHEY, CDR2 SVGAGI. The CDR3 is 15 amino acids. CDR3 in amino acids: CASSLPGQGYNEQFF. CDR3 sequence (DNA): TGTGCCAGCAGCCTGCCGGGACAGGGTTACAATGAGCAGTTCTTC.

CDR3 DNA sequence: TGTGCCACCAGTGACCGCTGGACAGGGGGATCCACCGGGGAGCTGTTTTTT. Protein: CATSDRWTGGSTGELFF. This chain links TRBV24-1 with TRBJ2-2; 10 positions agree with TRBD1. The CDR3 covers 17 residues. V lost 4 bases, J lost 4 bases, and 8 bases stayed unmatched. The germline CDR1 and CDR2 sequences are KGHDR and SFDVKD.

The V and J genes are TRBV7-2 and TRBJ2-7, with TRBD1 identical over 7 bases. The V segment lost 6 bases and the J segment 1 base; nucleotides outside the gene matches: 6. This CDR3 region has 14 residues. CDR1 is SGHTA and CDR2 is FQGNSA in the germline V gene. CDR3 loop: CASSSSGGSYEQYF. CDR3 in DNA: TGTGCCAGCAGTTCGTCAGGGGGATCCTACGAGCAGTACTTC. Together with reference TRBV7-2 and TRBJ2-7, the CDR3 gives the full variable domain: GAGVSQSPSNKVTEKGKDVELRCDPISGHTALYWYRQSLGQGLEFLIYFQGNSAPDKSGLPSDRFSAERTGGSVSTLTIQRTQQEDSAVYLCASSSSGGSYEQYFGPGTRLTVT.

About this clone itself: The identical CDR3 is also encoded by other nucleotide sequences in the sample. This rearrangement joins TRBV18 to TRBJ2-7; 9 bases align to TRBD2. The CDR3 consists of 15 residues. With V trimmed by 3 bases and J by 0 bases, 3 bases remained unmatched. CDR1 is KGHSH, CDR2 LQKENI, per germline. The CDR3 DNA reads TGTGCCAGCTCACCTAGCGGGGGTAGCTCCTACGAGCAGTACTTC. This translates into CASSPSGGSSYEQYF.

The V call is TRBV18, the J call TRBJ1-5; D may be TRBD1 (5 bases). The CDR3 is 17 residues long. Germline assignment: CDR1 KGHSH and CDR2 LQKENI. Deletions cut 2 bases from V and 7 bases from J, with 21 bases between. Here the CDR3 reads CASSPFVVRTGRQPQHF. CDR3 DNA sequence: TGTGCCAGCTCACCATTCGTAGTCCGAACAGGAAGACAGCCCCAGCATTTT.